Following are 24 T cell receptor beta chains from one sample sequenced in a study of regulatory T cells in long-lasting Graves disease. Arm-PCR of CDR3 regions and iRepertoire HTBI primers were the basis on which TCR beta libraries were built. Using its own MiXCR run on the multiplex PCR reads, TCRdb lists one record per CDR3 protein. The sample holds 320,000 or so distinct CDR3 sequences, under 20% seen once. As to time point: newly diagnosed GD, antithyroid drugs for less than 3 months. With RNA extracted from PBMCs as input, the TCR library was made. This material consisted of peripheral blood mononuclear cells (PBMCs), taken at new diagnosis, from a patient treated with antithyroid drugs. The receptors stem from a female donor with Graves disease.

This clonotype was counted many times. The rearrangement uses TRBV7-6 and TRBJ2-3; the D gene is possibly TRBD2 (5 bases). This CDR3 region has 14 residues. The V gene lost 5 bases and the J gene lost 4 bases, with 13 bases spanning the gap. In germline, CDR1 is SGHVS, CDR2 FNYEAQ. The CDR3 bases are TGTGCCAGCAGCCCTAGTAGAGGGCCAGATACGCAGTATTTT. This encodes CASSPSRGPDTQYF.

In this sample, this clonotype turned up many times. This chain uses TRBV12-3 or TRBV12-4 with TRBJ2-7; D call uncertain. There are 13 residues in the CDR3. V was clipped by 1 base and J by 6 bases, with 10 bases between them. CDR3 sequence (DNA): TGTGCCAGCAGTTTAGTGGCAGAAGCCGAGCAGTACTTC. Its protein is CASSLVAEAEQYF.

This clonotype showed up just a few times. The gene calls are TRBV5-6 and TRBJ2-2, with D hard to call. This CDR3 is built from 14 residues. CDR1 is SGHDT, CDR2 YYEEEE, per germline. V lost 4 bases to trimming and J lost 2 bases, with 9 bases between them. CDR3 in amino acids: CASSRGPNTGELFF. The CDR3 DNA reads TGTGCCAGCAGCCGAGGACCAAACACCGGGGAGCTGTTTTTT.

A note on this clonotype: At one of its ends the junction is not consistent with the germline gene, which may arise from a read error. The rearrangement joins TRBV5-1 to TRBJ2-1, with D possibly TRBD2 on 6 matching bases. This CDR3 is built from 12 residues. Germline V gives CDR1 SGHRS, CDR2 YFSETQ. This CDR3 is CASSLGRNEQVF. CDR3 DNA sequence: TGTGCCAGCAGCTTGGGGAGGAATGAGCAGGTCTTC.

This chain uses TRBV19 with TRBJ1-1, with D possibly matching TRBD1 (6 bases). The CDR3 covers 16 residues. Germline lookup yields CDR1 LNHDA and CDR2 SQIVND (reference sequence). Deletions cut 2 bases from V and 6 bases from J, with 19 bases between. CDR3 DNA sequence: TGTGCCAGTAGTATAAATTTAAACAGGGTGAGCGCTGAAGCTTTCTTT. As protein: CASSINLNRVSAEAFF. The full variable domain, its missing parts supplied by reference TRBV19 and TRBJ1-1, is DGGITQSPKYLFRKEGQNVTLSCEQNLNHDAMYWYRQDPGQGLRLIYYSQIVNDFQKGDIAEGYSVSREKKESFPLTVTSAQKNPTAFYLCASSINLNRVSAEAFFGQGTRLTVV.

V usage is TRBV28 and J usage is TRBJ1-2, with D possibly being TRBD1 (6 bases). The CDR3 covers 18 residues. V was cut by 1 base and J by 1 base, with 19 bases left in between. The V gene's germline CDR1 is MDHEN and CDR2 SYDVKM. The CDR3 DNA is TGTGCCAGCAGTTTATCCGGGACAAAGGGGGTAGTTAACTATGGCTACACCTTC. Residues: CASSLSGTKGVVNYGYTF.

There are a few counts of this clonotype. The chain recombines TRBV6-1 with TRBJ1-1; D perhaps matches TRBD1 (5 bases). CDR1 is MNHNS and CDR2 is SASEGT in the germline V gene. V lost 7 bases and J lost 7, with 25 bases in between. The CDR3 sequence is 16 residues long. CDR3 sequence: CASMKAEWGLGIEAFF. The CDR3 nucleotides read TGTGCCAGCATGAAAGCGGAATGGGGGTTGGGCATTGAAGCTTTCTTT.

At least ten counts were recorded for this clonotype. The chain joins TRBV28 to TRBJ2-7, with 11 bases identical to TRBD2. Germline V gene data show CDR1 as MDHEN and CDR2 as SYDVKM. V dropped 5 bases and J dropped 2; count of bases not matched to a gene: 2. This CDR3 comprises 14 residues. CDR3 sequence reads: CASSLAGGAYEQYF. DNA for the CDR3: TGTGCCAGCAGTCTAGCGGGGGGAGCCTACGAGCAGTACTTC.

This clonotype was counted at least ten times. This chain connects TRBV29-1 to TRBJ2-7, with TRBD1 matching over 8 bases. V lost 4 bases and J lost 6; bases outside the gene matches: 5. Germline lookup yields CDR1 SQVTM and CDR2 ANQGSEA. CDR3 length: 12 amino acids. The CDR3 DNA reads TGCAGCGTTGCCAGGGGGCAAGGCGAGCAGTACTTC. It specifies CSVARGQGEQYF.

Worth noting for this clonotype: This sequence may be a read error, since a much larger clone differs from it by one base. CDR3 sequence: CASSPGLAGYTGEPFF. In DNA form, the CDR3 reads TGTGCCAGCAGCCCGGGACTAGCGGGATACACCGGGGAGCCGTTTTTT. J is TRBJ2-2 and V is TRBV2; TRBD2 matches 13 bases. The CDR3 is 16 amino acids. Per the germline V gene, CDR1 is SNHLY and CDR2 is FYNNEI.

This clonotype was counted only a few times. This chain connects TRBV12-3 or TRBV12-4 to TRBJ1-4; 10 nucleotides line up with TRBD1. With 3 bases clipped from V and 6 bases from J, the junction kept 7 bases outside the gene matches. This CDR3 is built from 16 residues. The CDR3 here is CASSLTPGTGDEKLFF. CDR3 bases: TGTGCCAGCAGTTTGACCCCTGGGACAGGGGATGAAAAACTGTTTTTT.

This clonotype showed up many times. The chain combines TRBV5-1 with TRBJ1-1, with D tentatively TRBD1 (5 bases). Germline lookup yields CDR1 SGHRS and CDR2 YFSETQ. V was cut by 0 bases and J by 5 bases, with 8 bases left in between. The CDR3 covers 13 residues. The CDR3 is CASSLARETEAFF. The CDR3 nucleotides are TGCGCCAGCAGCTTGGCCAGGGAGACTGAAGCTTTCTTT.

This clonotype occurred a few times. The DNA for the CDR3 is TGTGCCAGTAGGGGGGACAGGGAACGGCAGTACTTC. Translating gives CASRGDRERQYF. The chain has TRBV19 and TRBJ2-7; 9 bases fit TRBD1. V shed 6 bases, J shed 9 bases, and the junction held 6 bases outside the gene matches. Germline V gene sequence: CDR1 LNHDA, CDR2 SQIVND (reference sequence). The CDR3 is made up of 12 amino acids.

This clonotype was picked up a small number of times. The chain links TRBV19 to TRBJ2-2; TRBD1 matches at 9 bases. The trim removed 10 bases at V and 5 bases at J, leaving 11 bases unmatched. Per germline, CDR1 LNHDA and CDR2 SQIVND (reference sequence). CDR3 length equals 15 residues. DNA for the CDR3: TGTGCCACTACAACCGCCGGGACAGGGACCGGGGAGCTGTTTTTT. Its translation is CATTTAGTGTGELFF.

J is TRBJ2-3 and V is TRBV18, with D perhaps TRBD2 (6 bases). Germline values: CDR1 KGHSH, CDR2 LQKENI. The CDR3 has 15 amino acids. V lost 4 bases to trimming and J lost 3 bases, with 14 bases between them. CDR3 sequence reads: CASSRQEGRTDTQYF. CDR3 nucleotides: TGTGCCAGCTCACGGCAGGAGGGTCGGACAGATACGCAGTATTTT.

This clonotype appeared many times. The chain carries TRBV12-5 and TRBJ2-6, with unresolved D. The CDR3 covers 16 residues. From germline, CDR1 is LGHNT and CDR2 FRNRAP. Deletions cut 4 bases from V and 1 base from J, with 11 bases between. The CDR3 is CASGSIPESGANVLTF. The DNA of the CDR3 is TGTGCTAGTGGTTCCATCCCCGAGTCTGGGGCCAACGTCCTGACTTTC.

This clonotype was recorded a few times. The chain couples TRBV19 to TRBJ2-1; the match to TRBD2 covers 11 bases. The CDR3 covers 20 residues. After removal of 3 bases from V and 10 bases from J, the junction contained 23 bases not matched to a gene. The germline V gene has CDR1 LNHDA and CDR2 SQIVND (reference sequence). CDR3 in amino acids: CASSIWVGEASGRPPGEQFF. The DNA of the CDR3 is TGTGCCAGTAGTATTTGGGTGGGTGAGGCTAGCGGGAGGCCCCCCGGGGAGCAGTTCTTC. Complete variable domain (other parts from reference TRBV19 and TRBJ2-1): DGGITQSPKYLFRKEGQNVTLSCEQNLNHDAMYWYRQDPGQGLRLIYYSQIVNDFQKGDIAEGYSVSREKKESFPLTVTSAQKNPTAFYLCASSIWVGEASGRPPGEQFFGPGTRLTVL.

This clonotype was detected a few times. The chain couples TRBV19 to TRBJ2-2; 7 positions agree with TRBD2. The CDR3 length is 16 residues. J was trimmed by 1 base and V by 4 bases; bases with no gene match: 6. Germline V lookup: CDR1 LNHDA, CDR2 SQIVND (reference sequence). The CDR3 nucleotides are TGTGCCAGTAGTAGCGGGAGAGGAGGGAACACCGGGGAGCTGTTTTTT. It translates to CASSSGRGGNTGELFF.

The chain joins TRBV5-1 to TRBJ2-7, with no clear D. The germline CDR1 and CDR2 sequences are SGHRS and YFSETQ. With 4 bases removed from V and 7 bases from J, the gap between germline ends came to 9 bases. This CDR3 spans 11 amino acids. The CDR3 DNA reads TGCGCCAGCAGCCCCCCCCTGGAGCAGTACTTC. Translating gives CASSPPLEQYF.

The CDR3 here is CASSSPGQGAGIGNSPLHF. CDR3 nucleotide sequence: TGTGCCAGCAGTTCCCCGGGACAGGGGGCAGGGATCGGTAATTCACCCCTCCACTTT. The rearrangement joins TRBV6-9 to TRBJ1-6, with 12 nucleotides matching TRBD1. The CDR3 has 19 amino acids. Germline CDR1 and CDR2: MNHGY and SVAAGI. Losses at the gene ends were 4 bases for V and 6 bases for J; bases not matched to a gene: 13.

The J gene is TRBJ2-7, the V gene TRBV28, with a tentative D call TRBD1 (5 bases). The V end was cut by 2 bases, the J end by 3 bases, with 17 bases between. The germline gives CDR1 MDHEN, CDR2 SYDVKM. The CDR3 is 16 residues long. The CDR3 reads CASSLARGRARYEQYF. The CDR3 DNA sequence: TGTGCCAGCAGTTTAGCAAGGGGCAGGGCCCGCTACGAGCAGTACTTC.

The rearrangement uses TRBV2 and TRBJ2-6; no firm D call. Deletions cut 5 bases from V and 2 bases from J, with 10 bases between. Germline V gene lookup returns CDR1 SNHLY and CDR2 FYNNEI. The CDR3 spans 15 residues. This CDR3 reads CASSQYRPGANVLTF. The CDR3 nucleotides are TGTGCCAGCAGTCAGTACCGGCCTGGGGCCAACGTCCTGACTTTC.

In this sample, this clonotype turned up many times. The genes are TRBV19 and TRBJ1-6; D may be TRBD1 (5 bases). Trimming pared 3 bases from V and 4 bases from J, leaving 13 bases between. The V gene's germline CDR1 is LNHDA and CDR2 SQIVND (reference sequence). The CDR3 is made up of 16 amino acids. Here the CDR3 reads CASSIGVWGYNSPLHF. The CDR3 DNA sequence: TGTGCCAGTAGTATTGGGGTTTGGGGGTATAATTCACCCCTCCACTTT.

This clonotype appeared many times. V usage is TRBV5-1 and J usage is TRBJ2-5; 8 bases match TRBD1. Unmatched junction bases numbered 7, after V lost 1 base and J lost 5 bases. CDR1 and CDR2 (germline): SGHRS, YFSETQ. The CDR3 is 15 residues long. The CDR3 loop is CASSLLSGGAETQYF. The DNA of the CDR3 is TGCGCCAGCAGCTTGCTCTCAGGGGGCGCGGAGACCCAGTACTTC.